This entry features one T cell receptor (beta chain) sequence. In the source study's methods: By means of reference gene primer amplification, nucleated cell counts were estimated. Measured with immunoSEQ multiplex PCR; TCRdb has only the in-frame clones, and not every one. Clonal size and the V and J genes are those of that table, whereas D and trimming came from the DNA. There are roughly 100,000 clones in the sample; around 90% occur only once, and less than 4.5% lies in the top ten. The source of the sample is a study of blood T cell repertoires in COVID-19. Study context: Acute-phase and convalescent COVID-19 samples originated in the United States, Italy and Spain. From T cells, B-cell-depleted T cells, or PBMCs came the material, which was cDNA or gDNA.

The sequence was collected from a young man with acute or convalescent COVID-19. Sequencing was carried out using peripheral blood.

CDR3 region: CASSQPRGEGHEQYF. CDR3 coding DNA: TGCGCCAGCAGTCAACCCCGAGGTGAGGGCCACGAGCAGTACTTC. The chain has TRBV23-1 and TRBJ2-7; tentative D call: TRBD2 (5 bases). TRBV23-1 carries the ORF label, with uncertain function. The CDR3 is made up of 15 amino acids. V lost 2 bases to trimming and J lost 5 bases, with 16 bases between them.